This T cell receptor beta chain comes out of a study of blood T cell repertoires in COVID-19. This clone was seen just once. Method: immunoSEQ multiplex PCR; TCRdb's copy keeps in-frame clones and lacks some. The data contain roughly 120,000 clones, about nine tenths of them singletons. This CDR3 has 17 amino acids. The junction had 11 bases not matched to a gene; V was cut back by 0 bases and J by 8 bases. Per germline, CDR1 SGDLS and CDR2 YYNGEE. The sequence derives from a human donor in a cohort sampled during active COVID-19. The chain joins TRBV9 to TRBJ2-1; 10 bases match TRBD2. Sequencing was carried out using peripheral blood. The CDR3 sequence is CASSVDLAGEVHDEQFF. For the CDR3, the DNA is TGTGCCAGCAGCGTAGATCTAGCGGGAGAAGTACACGATGAGCAGTTCTTC.